This is a list of T cell receptor beta chains from one sample in a study of blood T cell repertoires in COVID-19. TCRdb's table, derived via immunoSEQ multiplex PCR, lists solely in-frame clones and lacks some. Here the sample spans some 290,000 clones, about nine tenths being singletons. Sequencing was done on a sample of peripheral blood. The receptor source for this set is a woman aged 25 to 39 with COVID-19, enrolled during active disease. The CDR3 runs from the conserved cysteine through the conserved F or W. The order of the fields is J gene, D gene, clone size, V gene, CDR3 protein, CDR3 DNA. A D gene is named only where the DNA matches it firmly. Clone size is shown for a subset of rows, as once, few, many or a class of expanded clone.

TRBJ2-1	NA	NA	TRBV6-5	CASRGTRASYNEQFF	TGTGCCAGCCGGGGGACCCGGGCAAGTTACAATGAGCAGTTCTTC
TRBJ1-2	NA	once	TRBV5-4	CASSLERANYGYTF	TGTGCCAGCAGCTTGGAACGGGCTAACTATGGCTACACCTTC
TRBJ1-2	NA	NA	TRBV19	CASSIYGRRRGYTF	TGTGCCAGTAGTATTTATGGCCGGCGGCGGGGCTACACCTTC
TRBJ1-5	NA	NA	TRBV19	CASSIGTVYSNQPQHF	TGTGCCAGTAGTATAGGGACAGTTTATAGCAATCAGCCCCAGCATTTT
TRBJ1-3	NA	NA	TRBV20-1	CSASMSSGNTIYF	TGCAGTGCAAGTATGAGCTCTGGAAACACCATATATTTT
TRBJ2-7	NA	NA	TRBV28	CASSLYISTGVYEQYF	TGTGCCAGCAGTTTATATATAAGCACCGGGGTTTACGAGCAGTACTTC
TRBJ2-2	TRBD2	once	TRBV4-1	CASSQGAEVAGGPPRTGELFF	TGCGCCAGCAGCCAGGGGGCGGAGGTAGCGGGGGGACCCCCGAGGACCGGGGAGCTGTTTTTT
TRBJ2-5	NA	once	TRBV4-1	CASSQVIGRIETQYF	TGCGCCAGCAGCCAAGTTATAGGCAGGATCGAGACCCAGTACTTC
TRBJ1-1	NA	NA	TRBV3-1/TRBV3-2	CASRPLGRVNTEAFF	TGTGCCAGCAGGCCTCTGGGGCGCGTAAACACTGAAGCTTTCTTT
TRBJ2-1	TRBD2	NA	TRBV6-5	CASSYSGGGASEQFF	TGTGCCAGCAGTTACTCAGGCGGGGGGGCCTCTGAGCAGTTCTTC
TRBJ1-2	TRBD1	NA	TRBV2	CASSESGQGPGSYGYTF	TGTGCCAGCAGTGAATCGGGACAGGGCCCTGGCTCCTATGGCTACACCTTC
TRBJ2-1	NA	NA	TRBV11-2	CASSSLEGVSAVNEQFF	TGTGCCAGCAGCTCCCTCGAGGGGGTTTCAGCCGTCAATGAGCAGTTCTTC
TRBJ2-7	TRBD1	NA	TRBV9	CASSASPTGDYEQYF	TGTGCCAGCAGCGCCAGCCCGACAGGGGACTACGAGCAGTACTTC
TRBJ2-5	NA	NA	TRBV7-6	CASSLPLEQETQYF	TGTGCCAGCAGCTTACCACTAGAACAAGAGACCCAGTACTTC
TRBJ1-3	NA	NA	TRBV18	CASSPAGGEHGNTIYF	TGTGCCAGCTCACCGGCGGGAGGGGAGCATGGAAACACCATATATTTT
TRBJ2-5	TRBD1	NA	TRBV30	CACSADRVRWGTQYF	TGTGCCTGTTCCGCGGACAGGGTTAGATGGGGGACCCAGTACTTC
TRBJ1-4	TRBD1	NA	TRBV6-4	CASSETGGVGEKLFF	TGTGCCAGCAGTGAGACAGGGGGCGTCGGTGAAAAACTGTTTTTT
TRBJ2-7	TRBD1	once	TRBV27	CASRDRERVGLEQYF	TGTGCCAGCCGAGACAGGGAAAGAGTCGGATTAGAGCAGTACTTC
TRBJ2-7	NA	NA	TRBV5-6	CASSLGGVHTYEQYF	TGTGCCAGCAGCTTGGGCGGGGTCCACACCTACGAGCAGTACTTC
TRBJ2-5	NA	once	TRBV3-1/TRBV3-2	CASSQLEETQYF	TGTGCCAGCAGCCAACTAGAAGAGACCCAGTACTTC
TRBJ1-2	TRBD1	few	TRBV11-2	CASSPRDRAILGYTF	TGTGCCAGCAGCCCTCGAGACAGGGCCATACTTGGCTACACCTTC
TRBJ1-1	TRBD1	NA	TRBV5-1	CASSSLQGVNTEAFF	TGCGCCAGCAGCTCACTACAGGGGGTGAACACTGAAGCTTTCTTT
TRBJ1-1	NA	NA	TRBV25-1	CASSAMTANTEAFF	TGTGCCAGCAGTGCCATGACAGCGAACACTGAAGCTTTCTTT
TRBJ2-1	TRBD2	NA	TRBV3-1/TRBV3-2	CASSPGTSIYEQFF	TGTGCCAGCAGCCCGGGGACTAGCATCTATGAGCAGTTCTTC
TRBJ1-5	TRBD1	once	TRBV5-1	CASSPGQGGYQPQHF	TGCGCCAGCAGCCCAGGACAGGGAGGCTATCAGCCCCAGCATTTT
TRBJ1-2	TRBD1	NA	TRBV14	CASSLTGDGGYTF	TGTGCCAGCAGCCTAACAGGGGATGGTGGCTACACCTTC
TRBJ2-3	NA	NA	TRBV19	CASRWAFTDTQYF	TGTGCCAGTAGATGGGCGTTCACAGATACGCAGTATTTT
TRBJ2-3	TRBD2	once	TRBV29-1	CSVDSGSFLAGSTDTQYF	TGCAGCGTTGACTCTGGGTCGTTTCTAGCGGGGAGCACAGATACGCAGTATTTT
TRBJ2-1	TRBD1	NA	TRBV3-1/TRBV3-2	CASSHNRGPSNEQFF	TGTGCCAGCAGCCATAACAGGGGTCCGAGTAATGAGCAGTTCTTC
TRBJ1-2	TRBD1	NA	TRBV6-4	CASSGGQGGYTF	TGTGCCAGCAGCGGTGGACAGGGTGGCTACACCTTC
TRBJ1-2	TRBD1	NA	TRBV12-3/TRBV12-4	CASSTTGGSGYTF	TGTGCCAGCAGCACTACAGGGGGCTCTGGCTACACCTTC
TRBJ2-3	NA	NA	TRBV6-5	CASSSKRYTSTDTQYF	TGTGCCAGCAGTTCCAAGCGTTACACTAGCACAGATACGCAGTATTTT
TRBJ2-7	NA	few	TRBV5-1	CASREEHSYEQYF	TGCGCCAGCAGAGAGGAGCATTCCTACGAGCAGTACTTC
TRBJ2-2	NA	once	TRBV7-9	CASSLTGSGTGELFF	TGTGCCAGCAGCTTAACAGGGTCCGGCACCGGGGAGCTGTTTTTT
TRBJ1-3	NA	NA	TRBV28	CASSFGGAGSGNTIYF	TGTGCCAGCAGTTTCGGGGGAGCGGGATCTGGAAACACCATATATTTT
TRBJ2-1	NA	NA	TRBV15	CATSFRGRSYNEQFF	TGTGCCACCAGTTTTCGGGGTCGGAGCTACAATGAGCAGTTCTTC
TRBJ2-2	TRBD2	few	TRBV3-1/TRBV3-2	CASSWTSGGATGELFF	TGTGCCAGCAGTTGGACTAGCGGGGGGGCGACCGGGGAGCTGTTTTTT
TRBJ1-2	TRBD1	NA	TRBV9	CASSPETGSGYGYTF	TGTGCCAGCAGCCCAGAGACAGGGTCCGGCTATGGCTACACCTTC
TRBJ1-6	TRBD1	NA	TRBV2	CASSRDRVNSPLHF	TGTGCCAGCAGTCGGGACAGGGTGAATTCACCCCTCCACTTT
TRBJ1-6	NA	NA	TRBV5-1	CASSIETGSYNSPLHF	TGCGCCAGCAGCATCGAGACAGGATCCTATAATTCACCCCTCCACTTT
TRBJ2-7	NA	NA	TRBV5-1	CASSLDGGNEQYF	TGCGCCAGCAGCTTGGACGGAGGGAACGAGCAGTACTTC